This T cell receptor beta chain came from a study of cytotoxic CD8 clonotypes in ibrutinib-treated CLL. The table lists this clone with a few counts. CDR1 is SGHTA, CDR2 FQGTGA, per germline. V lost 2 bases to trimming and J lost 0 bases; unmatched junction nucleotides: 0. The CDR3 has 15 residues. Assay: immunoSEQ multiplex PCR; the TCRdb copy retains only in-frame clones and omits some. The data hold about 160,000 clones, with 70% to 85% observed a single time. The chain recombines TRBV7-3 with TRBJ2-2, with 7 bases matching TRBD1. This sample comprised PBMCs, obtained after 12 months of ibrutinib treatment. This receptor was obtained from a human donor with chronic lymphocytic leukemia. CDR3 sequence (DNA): TGTGCCAGCAGCTTACAGGGGGCGAACACCGGGGAGCTGTTTTTT. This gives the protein CASSLQGANTGELFF.